This TCR beta chain was identified during a study of blood T cell repertoires in COVID-19. In the study overall: Collection of acute and convalescent COVID-19 samples took place in the United States, Italy and Spain.

The CDR3 consists of 14 residues. Deletions cut 1 base from V and 4 bases from J, with 8 bases between. The V gene's germline CDR1 is SGHVS and CDR2 FQNEAQ. Participants were aged about 18 to 100 years from about two dozen US areas. In assigning cohorts, the study relied on participant-reported clinical history. Original methodology: Scientists estimated how many nucleated cells there were by amplifying reference gene primers. Data came from immunoSEQ multiplex PCR; TCRdb stores just in-frame clones and leaves some out. From that table come the V and J calls and clone size; the DNA was used to work out D and trimming. The sample includes some 170,000 clones, 80% of them seen just once.

The receptor was derived from a man aged 35 to 55 who had recovered from COVID-19. Source material: PBMCs or T cells enriched from blood (not recorded which). The rearrangement links TRBV7-8 to TRBJ1-5; D is uncertain. CDR3 in amino acids: CASSLEVGNQPQHF. For the CDR3, the DNA is TGTGCCAGCAGCTTAGAAGTCGGGAATCAGCCCCAGCATTTT.